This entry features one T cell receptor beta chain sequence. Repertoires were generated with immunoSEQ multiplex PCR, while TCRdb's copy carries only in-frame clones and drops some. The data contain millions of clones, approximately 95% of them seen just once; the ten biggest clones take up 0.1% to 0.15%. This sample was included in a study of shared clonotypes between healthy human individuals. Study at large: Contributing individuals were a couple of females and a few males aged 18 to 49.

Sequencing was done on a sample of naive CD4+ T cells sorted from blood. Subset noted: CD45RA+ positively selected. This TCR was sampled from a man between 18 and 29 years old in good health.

CDR3 sequence reads: CASSRTSGRVYNEQFF. DNA of the CDR3: TGTGCCAGCAGCCGGACTAGCGGGAGAGTCTACAATGAGCAGTTCTTC. The chain recombines TRBV6-4 with TRBJ2-1; 13 nucleotides agree with TRBD2. The CDR3 contains 16 residues. The V gene's germline CDR1 is MRHNA and CDR2 SNTAGT. V gave up 6 bases and J gave up 3 bases; unmatched junction bases: 5.